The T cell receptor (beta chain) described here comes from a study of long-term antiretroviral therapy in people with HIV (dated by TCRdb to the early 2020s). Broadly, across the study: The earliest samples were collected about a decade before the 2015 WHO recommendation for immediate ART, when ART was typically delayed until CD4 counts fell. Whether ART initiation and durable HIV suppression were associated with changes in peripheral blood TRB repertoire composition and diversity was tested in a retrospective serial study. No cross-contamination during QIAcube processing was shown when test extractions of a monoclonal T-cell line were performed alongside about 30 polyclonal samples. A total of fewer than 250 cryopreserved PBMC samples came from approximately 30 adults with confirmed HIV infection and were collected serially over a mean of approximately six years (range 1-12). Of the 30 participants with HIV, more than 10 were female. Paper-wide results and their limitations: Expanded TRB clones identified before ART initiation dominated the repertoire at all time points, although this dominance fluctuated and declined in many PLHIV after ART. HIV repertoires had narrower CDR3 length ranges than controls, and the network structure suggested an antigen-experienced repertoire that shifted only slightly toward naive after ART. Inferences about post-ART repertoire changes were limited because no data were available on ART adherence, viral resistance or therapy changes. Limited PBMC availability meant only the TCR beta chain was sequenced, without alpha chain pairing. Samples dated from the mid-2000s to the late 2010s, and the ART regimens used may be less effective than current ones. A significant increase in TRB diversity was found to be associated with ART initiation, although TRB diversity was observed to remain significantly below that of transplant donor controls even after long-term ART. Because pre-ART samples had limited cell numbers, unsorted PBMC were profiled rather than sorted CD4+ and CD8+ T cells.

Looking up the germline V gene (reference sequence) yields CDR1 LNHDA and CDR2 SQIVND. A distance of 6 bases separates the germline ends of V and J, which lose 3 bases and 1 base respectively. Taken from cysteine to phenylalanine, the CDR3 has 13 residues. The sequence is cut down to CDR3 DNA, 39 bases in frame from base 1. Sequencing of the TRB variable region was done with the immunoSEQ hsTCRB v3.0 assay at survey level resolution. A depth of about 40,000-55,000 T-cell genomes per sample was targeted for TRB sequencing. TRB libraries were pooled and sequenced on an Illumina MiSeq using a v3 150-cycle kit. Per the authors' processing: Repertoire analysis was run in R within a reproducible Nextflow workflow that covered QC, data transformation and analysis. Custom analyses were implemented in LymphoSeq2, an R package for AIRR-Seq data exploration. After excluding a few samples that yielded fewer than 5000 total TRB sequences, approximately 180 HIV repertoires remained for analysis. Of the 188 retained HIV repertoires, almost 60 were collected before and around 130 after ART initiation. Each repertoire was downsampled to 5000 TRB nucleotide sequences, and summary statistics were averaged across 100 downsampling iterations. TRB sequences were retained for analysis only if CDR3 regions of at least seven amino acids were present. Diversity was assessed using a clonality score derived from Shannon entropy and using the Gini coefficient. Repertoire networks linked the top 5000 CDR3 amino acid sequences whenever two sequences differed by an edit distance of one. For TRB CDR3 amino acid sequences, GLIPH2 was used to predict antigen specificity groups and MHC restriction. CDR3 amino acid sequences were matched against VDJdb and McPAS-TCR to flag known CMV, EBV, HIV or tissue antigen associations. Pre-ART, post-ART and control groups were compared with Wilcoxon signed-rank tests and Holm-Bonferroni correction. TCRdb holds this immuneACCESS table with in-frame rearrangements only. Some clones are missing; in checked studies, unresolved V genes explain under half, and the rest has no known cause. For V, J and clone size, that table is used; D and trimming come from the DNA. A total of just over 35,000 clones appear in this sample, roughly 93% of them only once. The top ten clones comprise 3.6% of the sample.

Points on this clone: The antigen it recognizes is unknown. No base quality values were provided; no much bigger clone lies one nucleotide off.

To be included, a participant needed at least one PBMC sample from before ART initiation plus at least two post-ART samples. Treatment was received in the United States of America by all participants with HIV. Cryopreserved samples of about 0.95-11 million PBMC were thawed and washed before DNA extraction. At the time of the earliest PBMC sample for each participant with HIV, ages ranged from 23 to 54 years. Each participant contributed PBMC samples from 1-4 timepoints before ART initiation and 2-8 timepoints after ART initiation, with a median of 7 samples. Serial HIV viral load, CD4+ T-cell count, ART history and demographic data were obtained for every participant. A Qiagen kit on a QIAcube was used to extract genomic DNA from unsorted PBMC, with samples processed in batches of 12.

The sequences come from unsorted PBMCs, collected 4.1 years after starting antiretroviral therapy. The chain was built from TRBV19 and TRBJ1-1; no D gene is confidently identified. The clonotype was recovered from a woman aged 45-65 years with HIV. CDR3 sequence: CASSISRNTEAFF. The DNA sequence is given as TGTGCCAGTAGTATCTCCCGGAACACTGAAGCTTTCTTT.